The clone carrying this T cell receptor beta chain has more than one count but fewer than ten. These data come from a study of human T cells and chemical hapten exposure. Trimming removed 0 bases from V and 7 bases from J; junction bases left unmatched: 9. Germline V gene sequence: CDR1 LGHNA, CDR2 YSLEER. This CDR3 is 16 amino acids long. Time point reported: patch test 1, 2 weeks after DPC sensitization. Treatment of the sample: therapeutic diphenylcyclopropenone sensitization with weekly scalp DPC. Each CDR3 protein is one row after TCRdb ran MiXCR on the RACE reads. The table shows 90,000 or so distinct CDR3 sequences, with approximately 10% occurring only once.

This sequence originates from a man between 40 and 49 years old with alopecia areata. Some clones in this sample may be carry-over from other donors' samples. The sequences come from whole blood, collected in connection with sensitization to the hapten diphenylcyclopropenone (DPC). The chain carries TRBV4-3 and TRBJ2-3; TRBD1 matches 8 bases. The CDR3 region has the DNA TGCGCCAGCAGCCAAGATTTCGGACAGGGCCTTCATACGCAGTATTTT. Protein: CASSQDFGQGLHTQYF.